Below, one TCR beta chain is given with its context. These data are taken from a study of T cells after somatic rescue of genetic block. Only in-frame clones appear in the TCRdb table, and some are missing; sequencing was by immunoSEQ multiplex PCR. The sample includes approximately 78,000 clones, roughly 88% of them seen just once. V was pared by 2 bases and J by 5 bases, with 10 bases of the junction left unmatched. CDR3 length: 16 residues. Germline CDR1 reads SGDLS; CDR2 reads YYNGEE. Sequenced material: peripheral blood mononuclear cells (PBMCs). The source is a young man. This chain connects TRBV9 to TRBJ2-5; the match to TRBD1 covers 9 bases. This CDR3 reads CASSVGQGPAQETQYF. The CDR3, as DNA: TGTGCCAGCAGCGTGGGACAGGGTCCCGCCCAGGAGACCCAGTACTTC.